These 30 T cell receptor beta chains came from one sample sequenced in a study of blood T cell repertoires in COVID-19. The repertoire was sequenced with immunoSEQ multiplex PCR; TCRdb's copy has only in-frame clones and lacks some. The sample lists fewer than 250,000 clones, 88% seen once, with approximately 1.7% in the top ten. The material sequenced was peripheral blood. These TCRs come from a man aged 70-80 years with acute or convalescent COVID-19.

This sequence joins TRBV28 and TRBJ2-2; maybe TRBD2 (6 bases). Germline V gene sequence: CDR1 MDHEN, CDR2 SYDVKM. The CDR3 is made up of 15 amino acids. V lost 2 bases, J lost 7 bases, and 14 bases lay in between. The CDR3 sequence: CASSLMSGRHGELFF. In DNA, the CDR3 is TGTGCCAGCAGTTTAATGTCAGGGAGGCACGGGGAGCTGTTTTTT.

The sample holds one count of this clone. The V call is TRBV9, the J call TRBJ2-7; TRBD1 might be the D (6 bases). From germline, CDR1 is SGDLS and CDR2 YYNGEE. Between the trimmed V and J ends, which lost 0 bases and 2 bases, there was a span of 12 bases. The CDR3 has 15 amino acids. This chain's CDR3 is CASSVAAGDPYEQYF. CDR3 nucleotides: TGTGCCAGCAGCGTAGCGGCAGGGGACCCCTACGAGCAGTACTTC.

V is TRBV14 and J is TRBJ2-7, with D unresolved. CDR3 size: 13 residues. Germline assignment: CDR1 SGHDN and CDR2 FVKESK. V was trimmed by 0 bases and J by 3 bases, leaving 6 bases between them. The CDR3 coding sequence is TGTGCCAGCAGCCAAGACCTCCGCTACGAGCAGTACTTC. It is translated as CASSQDLRYEQYF.

This clone was counted a single time. CDR3 residues: CASSLAGPTGELFF. The DNA for the CDR3 is TGTGCCAGCAGCTTGGCAGGTCCCACCGGGGAGCTGTTTTTT. V gene TRBV5-4 combines with J gene TRBJ2-2, with no clear D. V was trimmed by 0 bases and J by 4 bases, leaving 7 bases between them. Germline V gene lookup returns CDR1 SGHNT and CDR2 YYREEE (reference sequence). The CDR3 consists of 14 residues. The full variable domain, with the rest looked up from reference TRBV5-4 and TRBJ2-2, is ETGVTQSPTHLIKTRGQQVTLRCSSQSGHNTVSWYQQALGQGPQFIFQYYREEENGRGNFPPRFSGLQFPNYSSELNVNALELDDSALYLCASSLAGPTGELFFGEGSRLTVL.

Concerning this clone: This same CDR3 is encoded by further DNA sequences in the sample. V gene TRBV7-9 combines with J gene TRBJ1-1; 7 nucleotides line up with TRBD1. Trimming cost V 1 base and J 1 base; bases outside gene matches: 0. CDR3 length: 14 residues. The germline gives CDR1 SEHNR, CDR2 FQNEAQ (reference sequence). CDR3 bases: TGTGCCAGCAGCTTAGGGACAGGGAACACTGAAGCTTTCTTT. Amino acids: CASSLGTGNTEAFF.

In its sample, this clone was seen a few times. The chain links TRBV7-9 to TRBJ2-7; D is possibly TRBD2 (6 bases). The CDR3 loop spans 13 amino acids. Trimming stripped 5 bases from V and 4 bases from J, with 12 bases between. Germline lookup yields CDR1 SEHNR and CDR2 FQNEAQ (reference sequence). For the CDR3, the DNA is TGTGCCAGCAGCCCGTCCGGAGGGTACGAGCAGTACTTC. This sequence encodes CASSPSGGYEQYF.

This sequence joins TRBV6-5 and TRBJ2-1; 10 nucleotides match TRBD2. The CDR3 sequence is 15 residues long. Germline CDR1 is MNHEY and CDR2 is SVGAGI. Losses at the gene ends were 5 bases for V and 8 bases for J; bases not matched to a gene: 9. As DNA, the CDR3 is TGTGCCAGCAGTCTAGCGGGAGTTTTCGTCTATGAGCAGTTCTTC. This gives the protein CASSLAGVFVYEQFF.

The chain joins TRBV6-5 to TRBJ1-5; D is uncertain. CDR3 size: 14 residues. CDR1 and CDR2 (germline): MNHEY, SVGAGI. V lost 4 bases and J 8 bases, leaving 15 bases between the germline ends. This CDR3 is CASSSTSPTKPQHF. In DNA form, the CDR3 reads TGTGCCAGCAGTTCCACCTCGCCTACCAAGCCCCAGCATTTT.

The gene calls are TRBV6-5 and TRBJ2-1; no firm D call. V gave up 5 bases and J gave up 8 bases, with 13 bases separating them. The germline V gene encodes CDR1 MNHEY and CDR2 SVGAGI. The CDR3 spans 13 residues. The CDR3 DNA is TGTGCCAGCAGTCACCGACTTGGCGATGAGCAGTTCTTC. This gives the protein CASSHRLGDEQFF.

The chain combines TRBV19 with TRBJ2-5, with no clear D. CDR3 length: 15 residues. Germline V gene lookup returns CDR1 LNHDA and CDR2 SQIVND (reference sequence). V lost 5 bases and J lost 6, with 19 bases in between. Here the CDR3 reads CASSGPTISPKTQYF. CDR3 nucleotides: TGTGCCAGTAGTGGTCCGACAATTTCTCCGAAGACCCAGTACTTC.

This chain joins TRBV28 and TRBJ1-5, with D hard to call. Trimming left V 6 bases short and J 5 bases short, with 11 bases between. Germline assignment: CDR1 MDHEN and CDR2 SYDVKM. The CDR3 is made up of 13 amino acids. The chain's CDR3 is CASSLLRYQPQHF. CDR3 DNA sequence: TGTGCCAGCAGCCTTTTGCGATATCAGCCCCAGCATTTT.

V gene TRBV5-1 combines with J gene TRBJ1-2; 7 bases are a match to TRBD1. The ends lost 1 base at V and 4 bases at J; junction bases unmatched: 4. This CDR3 spans 14 amino acids. Germline V gene lookup returns CDR1 SGHRS and CDR2 YFSETQ. Here the CDR3 reads CASSLTGTAYGYTF. CDR3 coding DNA: TGCGCCAGCAGCTTGACCGGGACAGCCTATGGCTACACCTTC.

The V and J genes are TRBV15 and TRBJ1-1; D may be TRBD1 (5 bases). There are 13 residues in the CDR3. Per the germline V gene, CDR1 is LNHNV and CDR2 is YYDKDF (reference sequence). The V gene lost 6 bases and the J gene lost 1 base, with 9 bases spanning the gap. CDR3 residues: CATRVDRNTEAFF. CDR3 nucleotide sequence: TGTGCCACCAGGGTCGACAGGAACACTGAAGCTTTCTTT.

Only one count was recorded for this clone. The CDR3 protein is CASSQDRVGGYTF. The CDR3 bases are TGTGCCAGCTCACAAGACAGGGTTGGGGGCTACACCTTC. This chain uses TRBV18 with TRBJ1-2, with 7 bases that match TRBD1. Germline V lookup: CDR1 KGHSH, CDR2 LQKENI. There are 13 residues in the CDR3. V lost 4 bases, J lost 8 bases, and 7 bases stayed unmatched.

V and J are TRBV7-2 and TRBJ2-4, with 10 bases identical to TRBD1. The junction had 12 bases not matched to a gene; V was cut back by 5 bases and J by 8 bases. The CDR3 sequence is 16 residues long. Germline CDR1 is SGHTA and CDR2 is FQGNSA. The CDR3 protein is CASSRLPTGGVYIQYF. In DNA, the CDR3 is TGTGCCAGCAGCCGCCTCCCGACAGGGGGCGTATACATTCAGTACTTC.

CDR3 in amino acids: CASSMVSGDINGYTF. CDR3 DNA: TGTGCCAGTAGTATGGTTTCAGGGGATATTAATGGCTACACCTTC. The chain employs TRBV19 and TRBJ1-2, with D maybe TRBD1 (6 bases). CDR1 is LNHDA and CDR2 is SQIVND in the germline V gene (reference sequence). Trimming pared 3 bases from V and 6 bases from J, leaving 17 bases between. This CDR3 contains 15 residues. The entire variable domain, with the rest obtained from reference TRBV19 and TRBJ1-2, is as follows: DGGITQSPKYLFRKEGQNVTLSCEQNLNHDAMYWYRQDPGQGLRLIYYSQIVNDFQKGDIAEGYSVSREKKESFPLTVTSAQKNPTAFYLCASSMVSGDINGYTFGSGTRLTVV.

The J gene is TRBJ1-6, the V gene TRBV11-2; 8 positions agree with TRBD1. V lost 3 bases to trimming and J lost 6 bases; unmatched junction nucleotides: 7. Germline V CDR1 and CDR2: SGHAT, FQNNGV. CDR3 length: 16 residues. For the CDR3, the DNA is TGTGCCAGCAGCTTCCGACAGGGGTTAGGTAATTCACCCCTCCACTTT. This sequence encodes CASSFRQGLGNSPLHF. Drawing the rest from reference TRBV11-2 and TRBJ1-6, the complete variable domain is EAGVAQSPRYKIIEKRQSVAFWCNPISGHATLYWYQQILGQGPKLLIQFQNNGVVDDSQLPKDRFSAERLKGVDSTLKIQPAKLEDSAVYLCASSFRQGLGNSPLHFGNGTRLTVT.

J is TRBJ2-1 and V is TRBV2; 7 positions match TRBD2. The length of the CDR3 is 15 residues. J gave up 5 bases and V 6 bases, and 10 bases lay outside the gene matches. Germline assignment: CDR1 SNHLY and CDR2 FYNNEI. The CDR3 sequence: CASRVNPSGNNEQFF. Written as DNA, the CDR3 is TGTGCCAGCAGGGTCAACCCTAGCGGTAACAATGAGCAGTTCTTC. Variable domain in full (rest from reference TRBV2 and TRBJ2-1): EPEVTQTPSHQVTQMGQEVILRCVPISNHLYFYWYRQILGQKVEFLVSFYNNEISEKSEIFDDQFSVERPDGSNFTLKIRSTKLEDSAMYFCASRVNPSGNNEQFFGPGTRLTVL.

This clone was observed once. V is TRBV18 and J is TRBJ2-1, with 9 bases matching TRBD1. The CDR3 covers 14 residues. V shed 3 bases, J shed 9 bases, and the junction held 6 bases outside the gene matches. Germline loops: CDR1 KGHSH, CDR2 LQKENI. DNA for the CDR3: TGTGCCAGCTCACCCGATACAGGGGGCGGTGAGCAGTTCTTC. It is translated as CASSPDTGGGEQFF.

V usage is TRBV25-1 and J usage is TRBJ1-1, with 7 bases lining up with TRBD1. CDR1 and CDR2 (germline): MGHDK, SYGVNS. The CDR3 runs 15 residues. After removal of 6 bases from V and 2 bases from J, the junction contained 9 bases not matched to a gene. The CDR3: CASRGDTGVNTEAFF. The CDR3, as DNA: TGTGCCAGCAGGGGAGATACAGGGGTAAACACTGAAGCTTTCTTT.

This rearrangement joins TRBV9 to TRBJ2-1; 7 bases align to TRBD2. V dropped 0 bases and J dropped 7; count of bases not matched to a gene: 10. Germline CDR1 reads SGDLS; CDR2 reads YYNGEE. The CDR3 runs to 16 residues. CDR3 DNA sequence: TGTGCCAGCAGCGTAGCTACCGGGGAGGGTGAGAATGAGCAGTTCTTC. Protein product: CASSVATGEGENEQFF.

A single count supports this clone. This chain joins TRBV5-6 and TRBJ1-5; D call uncertain. The CDR3 totals 13 residues. Deletions cut 4 bases from V and 7 bases from J, with 12 bases between. From germline, CDR1 is SGHDT and CDR2 YYEEEE. The CDR3 protein is CASSGGEDQPQHF. The CDR3 bases are TGTGCCAGCAGCGGCGGGGAGGACCAGCCCCAGCATTTT.

This clone was detected only once. The chain joins TRBV7-2 to TRBJ2-7; the D gene is possibly TRBD2 (6 bases). Germline CDR1 is SGHTA and CDR2 is FQGNSA. Deletions cut 6 bases from V and 5 bases from J, with 23 bases between. The CDR3 is made up of 16 amino acids. CDR3 loop: CASRQDRGASVDEQYF. CDR3 in DNA: TGTGCCAGCAGGCAGGATCGCGGAGCTAGCGTCGACGAGCAGTACTTC.

J is TRBJ2-3 and V is TRBV5-1; no definite D call. Germline CDR1 reads SGHRS; CDR2 reads YFSETQ. This CDR3 spans 15 amino acids. V gave up 2 bases and J gave up 0 bases, with 10 bases separating them. The CDR3 coding sequence is TGCGCCAGCAGCTTTGTGACAACTAGCACAGATACGCAGTATTTT. It codes for CASSFVTTSTDTQYF.

CDR3 sequence reads: CASQFRYGGRKTQETQYF. The CDR3, as DNA: TGTGCCAGTCAGTTTAGGTACGGGGGACGGAAAACACAAGAGACCCAGTACTTC. The V and J genes are TRBV27 and TRBJ2-5, with D perhaps TRBD2 (6 bases). CDR3 length equals 18 residues. From germline, CDR1 is MNHEY and CDR2 SMNVEV (reference sequence). The V end was cut by 9 bases, the J end by 2 bases, with 28 bases between.

The chain recombines TRBV7-2 with TRBJ2-2; 9 nucleotides align to TRBD1. CDR3 length: 16 amino acids. Germline CDR1 is SGHTA and CDR2 is FQGNSA. J gave up 4 bases and V 2 bases, and 5 bases lay outside the gene matches. CDR3 region: CASSLRRTGVTGELFF. The CDR3 DNA is TGTGCCAGCAGCTTACGCCGGACAGGGGTCACCGGGGAGCTGTTTTTT.

The chain recombines TRBV6-5 with TRBJ2-1; tentative D call: TRBD1 (6 bases). V gave up 5 bases and J gave up 6 bases, with 17 bases separating them. Per germline, CDR1 MNHEY and CDR2 SVGAGI. The CDR3 runs to 15 residues. CDR3 sequence: CASSQPPGHGNEQFF. CDR3 coding DNA: TGTGCCAGCAGTCAACCACCGGGACATGGCAATGAGCAGTTCTTC.

V is TRBV6-5 and J is TRBJ2-1, with D possibly matching TRBD2 (5 bases). This CDR3 spans 13 amino acids. V was shortened by 5 bases and J by 8 bases, with 13 bases between the two germline ends. CDR1 is MNHEY, CDR2 SVGAGI, per germline. The CDR3 nucleotides are TGTGCCAGCAGTCCCACGAGGGCCGATGAGCAGTTCTTC. It encodes CASSPTRADEQFF.

The chain employs TRBV19 and TRBJ2-2; TRBD2 matches at 13 bases. This CDR3 is built from 17 residues. Germline assignment: CDR1 LNHDA and CDR2 SQIVND (reference sequence). Trimming at V came to 9 bases and at J to 6 bases, leaving 13 bases not matched to a gene. The CDR3 here is CASNRDRGLAGAGELFF. CDR3 nucleotides: TGTGCCAGCAACCGGGACCGAGGACTAGCGGGAGCCGGGGAGCTGTTTTTT.

The chain combines TRBV6-5 with TRBJ2-1; D is perhaps TRBD1 (5 bases). Germline V gene sequence: CDR1 MNHEY, CDR2 SVGAGI. The germline V and J ends were trimmed by 2 bases and 4 bases, with 6 bases remaining between them. The CDR3 runs to 13 residues. The CDR3: CASSYDSYNEQFF. For the CDR3, the DNA is TGTGCCAGCAGTTACGACAGTTACAATGAGCAGTTCTTC.